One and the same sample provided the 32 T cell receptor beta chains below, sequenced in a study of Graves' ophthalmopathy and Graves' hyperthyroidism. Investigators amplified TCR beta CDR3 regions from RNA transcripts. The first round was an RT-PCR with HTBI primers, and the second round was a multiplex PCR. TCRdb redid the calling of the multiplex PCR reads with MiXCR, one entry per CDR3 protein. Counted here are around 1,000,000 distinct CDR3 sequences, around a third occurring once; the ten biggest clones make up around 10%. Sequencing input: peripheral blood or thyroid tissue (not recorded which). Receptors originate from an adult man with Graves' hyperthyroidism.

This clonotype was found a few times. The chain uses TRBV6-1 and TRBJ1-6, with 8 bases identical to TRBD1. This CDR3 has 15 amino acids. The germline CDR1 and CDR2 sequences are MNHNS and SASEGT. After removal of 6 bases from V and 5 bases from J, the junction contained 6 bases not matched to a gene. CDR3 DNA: TGTGCCAGCAGCGGGACAGGAGAGCATAATTCACCCCTCCACTTT. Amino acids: CASSGTGEHNSPLHF.

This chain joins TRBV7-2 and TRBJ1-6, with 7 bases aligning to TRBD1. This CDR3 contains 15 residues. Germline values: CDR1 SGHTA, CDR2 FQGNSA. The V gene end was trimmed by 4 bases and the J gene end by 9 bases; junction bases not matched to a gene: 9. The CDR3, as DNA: TGTGCCAGCAGCTACTGGACAGGAACCACTTCACCCCTCCACTTT. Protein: CASSYWTGTTSPLHF.

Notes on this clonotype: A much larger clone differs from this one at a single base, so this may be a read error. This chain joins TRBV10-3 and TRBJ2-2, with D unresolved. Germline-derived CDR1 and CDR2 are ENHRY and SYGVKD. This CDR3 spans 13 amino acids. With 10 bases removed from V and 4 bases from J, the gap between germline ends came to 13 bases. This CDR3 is CATRLMITGELFF. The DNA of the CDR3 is TGTGCCACCAGACTTATGATCACCGGGGAGCTGTTTTTT.

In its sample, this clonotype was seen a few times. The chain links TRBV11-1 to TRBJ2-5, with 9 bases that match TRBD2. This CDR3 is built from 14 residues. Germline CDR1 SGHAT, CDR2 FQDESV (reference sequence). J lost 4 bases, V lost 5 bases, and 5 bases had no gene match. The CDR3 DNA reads TGTGCCAGCAGCGCGGTAGCGGGAGTAGAGACCCAGTACTTC. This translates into CASSAVAGVETQYF.

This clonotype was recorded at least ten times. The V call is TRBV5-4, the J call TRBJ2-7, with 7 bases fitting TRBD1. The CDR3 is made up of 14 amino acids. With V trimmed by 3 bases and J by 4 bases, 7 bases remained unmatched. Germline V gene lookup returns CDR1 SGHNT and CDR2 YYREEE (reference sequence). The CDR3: CASSSKGQPYEQYF. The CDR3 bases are TGTGCCAGCAGCTCGAAGGGACAGCCTTACGAGCAGTACTTC.

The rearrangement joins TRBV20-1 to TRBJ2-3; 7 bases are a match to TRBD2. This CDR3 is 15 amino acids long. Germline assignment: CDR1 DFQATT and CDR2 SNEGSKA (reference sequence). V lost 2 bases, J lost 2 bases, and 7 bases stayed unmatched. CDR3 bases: TGCAGTGCTAGATCGGGCGGGAGCTCCACAGATACGCAGTATTTT. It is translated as CSARSGGSSTDTQYF.

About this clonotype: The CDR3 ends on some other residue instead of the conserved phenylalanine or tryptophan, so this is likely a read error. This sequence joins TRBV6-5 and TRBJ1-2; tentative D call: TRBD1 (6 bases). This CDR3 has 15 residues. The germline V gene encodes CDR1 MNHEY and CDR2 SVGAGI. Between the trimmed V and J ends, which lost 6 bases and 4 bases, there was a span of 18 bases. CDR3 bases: TGTGCCAGCAGCGTGGAAACACGGGGGGCCTATGGCTACACCCTC. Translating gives CASSVETRGAYGYTL.

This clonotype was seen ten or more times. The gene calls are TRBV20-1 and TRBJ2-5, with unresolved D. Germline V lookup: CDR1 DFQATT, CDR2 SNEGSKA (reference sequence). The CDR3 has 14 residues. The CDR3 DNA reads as TGCAGCGCGGAAGCTACCATGTACCAAGAGACCCAGTACTTC. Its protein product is CSAEATMYQETQYF.

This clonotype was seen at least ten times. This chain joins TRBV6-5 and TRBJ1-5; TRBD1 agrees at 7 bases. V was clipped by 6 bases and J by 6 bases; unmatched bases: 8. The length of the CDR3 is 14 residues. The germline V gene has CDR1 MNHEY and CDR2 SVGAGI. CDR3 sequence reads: CASRGGTAGQPQHF. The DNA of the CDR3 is TGTGCCAGCAGAGGTGGGACAGCCGGTCAGCCCCAGCATTTT.

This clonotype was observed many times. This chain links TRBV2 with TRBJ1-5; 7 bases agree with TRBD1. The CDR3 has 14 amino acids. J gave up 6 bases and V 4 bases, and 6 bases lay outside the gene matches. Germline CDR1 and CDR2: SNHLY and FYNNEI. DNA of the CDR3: TGTGCCAGCAGTGGACAGGGTTCGGGTCAGCCCCAGCATTTT. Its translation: CASSGQGSGQPQHF.

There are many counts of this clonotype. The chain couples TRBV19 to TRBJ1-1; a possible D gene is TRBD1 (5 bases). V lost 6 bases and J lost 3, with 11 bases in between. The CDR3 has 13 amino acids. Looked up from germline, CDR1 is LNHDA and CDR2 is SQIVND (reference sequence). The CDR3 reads CASRTSGYTEAFF. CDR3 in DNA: TGTGCCAGTAGGACATCAGGGTACACTGAAGCTTTCTTT.

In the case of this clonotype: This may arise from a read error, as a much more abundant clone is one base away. The DNA for the CDR3 is TGTGCCAGCAGCTCAGGGCCCCCTGGGGCCAACGTCCTGACTTTC. Protein sequence: CASSSGPPGANVLTF. The chain has TRBV5-5 and TRBJ2-6; tentative D call: TRBD1 (5 bases). V dropped 3 bases and J dropped 2 bases, with 9 bases sitting between them. Germline values: CDR1 SGHKS, CDR2 YYEKEE (reference sequence). CDR3 size: 15 residues.

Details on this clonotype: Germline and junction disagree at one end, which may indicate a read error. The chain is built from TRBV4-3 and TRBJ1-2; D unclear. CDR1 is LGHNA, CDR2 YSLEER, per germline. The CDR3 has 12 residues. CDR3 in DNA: TGCGCCAGCAGCCAAGGAAACTATGGCCACACCTTC. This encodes CASSQGNYGHTF.

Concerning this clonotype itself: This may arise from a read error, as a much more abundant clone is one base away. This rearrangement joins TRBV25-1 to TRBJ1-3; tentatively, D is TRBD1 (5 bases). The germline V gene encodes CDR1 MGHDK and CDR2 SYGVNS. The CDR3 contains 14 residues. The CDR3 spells CASSLRGDGNIIYF. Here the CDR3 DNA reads TGTGCCAGCAGTCTTCGGGGGGACGGAAACATCATATATTTT.

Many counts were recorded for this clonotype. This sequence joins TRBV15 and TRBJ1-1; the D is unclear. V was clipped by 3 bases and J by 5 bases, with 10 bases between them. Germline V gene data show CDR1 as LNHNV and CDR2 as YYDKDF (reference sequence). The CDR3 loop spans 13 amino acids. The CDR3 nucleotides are TGTGCCACCAGCAGGGTTACGAAAACTGAAGCTTTCTTT. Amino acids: CATSRVTKTEAFF.

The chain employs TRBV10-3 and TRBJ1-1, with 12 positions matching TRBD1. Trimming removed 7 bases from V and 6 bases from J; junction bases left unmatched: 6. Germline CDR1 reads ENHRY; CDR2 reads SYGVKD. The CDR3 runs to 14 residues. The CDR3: CAIKGDRGLAEAFF. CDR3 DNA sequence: TGTGCCATCAAAGGGGACAGGGGGCTGGCTGAAGCTTTCTTT.

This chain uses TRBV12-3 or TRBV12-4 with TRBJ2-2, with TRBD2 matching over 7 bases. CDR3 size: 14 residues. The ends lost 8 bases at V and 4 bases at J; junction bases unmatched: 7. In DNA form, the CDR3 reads TGTGCCAGCTGGACTAGAGGATTCACCGGGGAGCTGTTTTTT. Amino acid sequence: CASWTRGFTGELFF.

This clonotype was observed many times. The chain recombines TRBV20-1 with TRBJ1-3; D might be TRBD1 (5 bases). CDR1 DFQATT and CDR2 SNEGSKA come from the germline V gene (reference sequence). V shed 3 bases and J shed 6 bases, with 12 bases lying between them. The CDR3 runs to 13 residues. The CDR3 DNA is TGCAGTGCTAGCCCCGGCAGGGTAAACACCATATATTTT. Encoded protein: CSASPGRVNTIYF.

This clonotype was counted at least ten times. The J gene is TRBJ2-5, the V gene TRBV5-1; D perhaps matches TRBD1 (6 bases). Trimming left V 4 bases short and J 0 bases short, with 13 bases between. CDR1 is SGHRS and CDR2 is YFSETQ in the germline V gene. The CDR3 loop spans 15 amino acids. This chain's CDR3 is CASSIIQGDQETQYF. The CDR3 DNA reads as TGCGCCAGCAGCATCATACAGGGAGACCAAGAGACCCAGTACTTC.

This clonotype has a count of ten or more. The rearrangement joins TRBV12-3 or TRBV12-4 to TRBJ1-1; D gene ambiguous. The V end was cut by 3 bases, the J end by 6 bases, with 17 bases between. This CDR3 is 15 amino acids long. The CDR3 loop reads CASSLALTRTPEAFF. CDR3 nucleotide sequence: TGTGCCAGCAGTTTGGCCCTCACTCGGACTCCTGAAGCTTTCTTT.

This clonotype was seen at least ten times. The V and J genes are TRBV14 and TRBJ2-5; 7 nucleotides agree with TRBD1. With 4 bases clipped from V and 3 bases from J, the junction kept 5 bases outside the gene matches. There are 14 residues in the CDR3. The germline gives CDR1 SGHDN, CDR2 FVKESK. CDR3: CASSLITGEETQYF. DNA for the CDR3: TGTGCCAGCAGCCTAATCACAGGGGAAGAGACCCAGTACTTC.

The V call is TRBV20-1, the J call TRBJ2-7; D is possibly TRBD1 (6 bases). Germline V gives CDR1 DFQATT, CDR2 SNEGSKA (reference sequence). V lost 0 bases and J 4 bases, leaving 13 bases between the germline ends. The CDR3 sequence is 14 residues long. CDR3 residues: CSARDTARGYEQYF. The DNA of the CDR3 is TGCAGTGCTAGAGATACGGCTAGGGGGTACGAGCAGTACTTC.

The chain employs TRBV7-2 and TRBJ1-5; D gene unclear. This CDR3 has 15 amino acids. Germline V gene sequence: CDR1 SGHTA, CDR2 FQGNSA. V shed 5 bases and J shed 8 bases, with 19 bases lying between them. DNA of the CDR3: TGTGCCAGCAGCCGCGCGGGAAGCGGGGATAAGCCCCAGCATTTT. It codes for CASSRAGSGDKPQHF.

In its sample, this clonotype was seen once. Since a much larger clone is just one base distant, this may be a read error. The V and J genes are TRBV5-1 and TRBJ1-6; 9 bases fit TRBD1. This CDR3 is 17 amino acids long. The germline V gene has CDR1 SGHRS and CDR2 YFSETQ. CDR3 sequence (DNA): TGCGCCAGCAGCCCAACGGGACAGGGTTTTCATAATCCACCCCTCCACTTT. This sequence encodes CASSPTGQGFHNPPLHF.

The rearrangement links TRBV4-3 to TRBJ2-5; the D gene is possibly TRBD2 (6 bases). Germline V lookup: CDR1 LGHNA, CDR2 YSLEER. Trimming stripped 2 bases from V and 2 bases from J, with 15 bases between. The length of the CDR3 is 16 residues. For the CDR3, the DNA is TGCGCCAGCAGCCAAACTGCGGACTACCTACAAGAGACCCAGTACTTC. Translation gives CASSQTADYLQETQYF.

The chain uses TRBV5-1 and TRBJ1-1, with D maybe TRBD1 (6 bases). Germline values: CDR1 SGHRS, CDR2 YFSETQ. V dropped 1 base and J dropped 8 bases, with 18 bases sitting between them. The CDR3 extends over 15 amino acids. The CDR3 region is CASSLQGQTGREAFF. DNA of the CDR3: TGCGCCAGCAGCTTGCAAGGACAGACTGGTAGAGAAGCTTTCTTT.

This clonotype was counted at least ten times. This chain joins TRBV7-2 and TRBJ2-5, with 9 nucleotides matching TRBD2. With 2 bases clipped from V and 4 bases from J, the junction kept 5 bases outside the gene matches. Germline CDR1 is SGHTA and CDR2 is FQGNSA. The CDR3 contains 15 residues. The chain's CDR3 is CASSLPAGGGETQYF. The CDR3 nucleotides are TGTGCCAGCAGCTTACCAGCGGGAGGAGGAGAGACCCAGTACTTC.

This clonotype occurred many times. The CDR3 here is CASSDEAEQETQYF. CDR3 DNA: TGTGCCAGCAGTGACGAAGCGGAACAAGAGACCCAGTACTTC. This chain uses TRBV25-1 with TRBJ2-5; weak D call: TRBD2 (5 bases). This CDR3 is 14 amino acids long. The germline V gene has CDR1 MGHDK and CDR2 SYGVNS. V was pared by 3 bases and J by 2 bases, with 10 bases between.

CDR3 sequence: CASSLADSDTQYF. The CDR3 DNA follows: TGTGCCAGCAGCTTGGCGGACTCAGATACGCAGTATTTT. The genes are TRBV5-4 and TRBJ2-3; perhaps TRBD2 as D (5 bases). Germline loops: CDR1 SGHNT, CDR2 YYREEE (reference sequence). The CDR3 totals 13 residues. Deletions cut 0 bases from V and 4 bases from J, with 6 bases between.

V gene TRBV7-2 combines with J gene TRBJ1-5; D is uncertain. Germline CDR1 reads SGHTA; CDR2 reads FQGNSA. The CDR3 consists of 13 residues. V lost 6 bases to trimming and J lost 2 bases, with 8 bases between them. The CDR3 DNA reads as TGTGCCAGCAGAGTCGGGGGCAATCAGCCCCAGCATTTT. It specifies CASRVGGNQPQHF.

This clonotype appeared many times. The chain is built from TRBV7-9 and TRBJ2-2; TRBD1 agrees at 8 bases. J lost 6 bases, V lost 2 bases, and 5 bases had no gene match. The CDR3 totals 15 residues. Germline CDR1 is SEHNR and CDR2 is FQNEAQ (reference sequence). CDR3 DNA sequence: TGTGCCAGCAGCTTACAGGGGGCGATGGCCGGGGAGCTGTTTTTT. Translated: CASSLQGAMAGELFF. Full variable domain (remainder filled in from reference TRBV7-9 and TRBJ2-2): DTGVSQNPRHKITKRGQNVTFRCDPISEHNRLYWYRQTLGQGPEFLTYFQNEAQLEKSRLLSDRFSAERPKGSFSTLEIQRTEQGDSAMYLCASSLQGAMAGELFFGEGSRLTVL.

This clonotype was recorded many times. The chain's CDR3 is CASSQSVQGSREQYF. The CDR3 coding sequence is TGCGCCAGCAGCCAGAGTGTTCAGGGAAGCAGGGAGCAGTACTTC. V gene TRBV4-3 combines with J gene TRBJ2-7, with D tentatively TRBD1 (5 bases). Germline V gene sequence: CDR1 LGHNA, CDR2 YSLEER. The ends were cut back, 3 bases at V and 7 bases at J, with 19 bases in the middle. This CDR3 has 15 amino acids.